This T cell receptor beta chain appears in the sequencing data of a study of blood T cell repertoires in COVID-19. This clone was seen a few times. Other DNA sequences in the same sample also yield this CDR3. V lost 5 bases to trimming and J lost 7 bases; unmatched junction nucleotides: 6. The CDR3 length is 13 residues. Germline CDR1 MNHEY, CDR2 SMNVEV (reference sequence). Clones were sequenced by immunoSEQ multiplex PCR, and TCRdb holds only the in-frame ones, with some missing. The sample has 44,000 or so clones; 69% are singletons. This chain links TRBV27 with TRBJ1-2; 8 nucleotides match TRBD1. The sample consisted of peripheral blood. This clonotype originated in a man aged 80 or over with acute or convalescent COVID-19. The CDR3 region has the DNA TGTGCCAGCAGTACCAGGGGGCGCGGTGGCTACACCTTC. Its protein product is CASSTRGRGGYTF.